This T cell receptor (beta chain) is drawn from a study of blood T cell repertoires in COVID-19. Study-level information: T cells, B-cell-depleted T cells, or PBMCs supplied cDNA or gDNA.

As handled by the study authors: Using reference gene primer amplification, nucleated cell counts were estimated. Produced via immunoSEQ multiplex PCR; TCRdb's table is partial and in-frame only. V, J and clone size were drawn from that table, and D and trimming were deduced from the DNA. Of 35,000 to 50,000 clones detected, 80% to 90% appear once; the ten largest clones hold less than 12%. The CDR3 sequence is 13 residues long. V was clipped by 9 bases and J by 4 bases; unmatched bases: 5. Germline V CDR1 and CDR2: SNHLY, FYNNEI. This clone was picked up a small number of times. The V call is TRBV2, the J call TRBJ1-1, with 10 bases matching TRBD1. The sequence was obtained from a man aged 60 to 69 in a cohort sampled during active COVID-19. The sequencing sample was made of peripheral blood. The DNA of the CDR3 is TGTGCCAGTGACAGGGGGCGAAGCACTGAAGCTTTCTTT. Its protein is CASDRGRSTEAFF.